The source of this TCR beta chain is a study of blood T cell repertoires in COVID-19. Here immunoSEQ multiplex PCR was the method, and the copy in TCRdb shows in-frame clones only, minus some. This sample yields tens of thousands of clones, of which 79% are seen a single time; more than 20% belongs to the top ten. The sequencing sample was made of peripheral blood. The sequence came from a man aged 55 to 70 with active or convalescent COVID-19.

DNA of the CDR3: TGTGCCAGCAGTCTTCCGGACAGGAGAAACTATGGCTACACCTTC. Translating gives CASSLPDRRNYGYTF. This rearrangement joins TRBV6-5 to TRBJ1-2, with TRBD1 identical over 7 bases. Germline V gene data show CDR1 as MNHEY and CDR2 as SVGAGI. V lost 5 bases, J lost 2 bases, and 8 bases stayed unmatched. This CDR3 has 15 residues.